This TCR beta chain was recovered during a study of blood T cell repertoires in COVID-19. Across the study: COVID-19 samples, acute and convalescent, were from the United States, Italy and Spain. T cells, B-cell-depleted T cells, or PBMCs provided the cDNA or gDNA that served as material.

How the authors handled the data: Amplification with reference gene primers provided the estimates of nucleated cell counts. Method: immunoSEQ multiplex PCR; TCRdb's copy keeps in-frame clones and lacks some. V and J calls and clone size are given by that table; D and trimming were obtained from the DNA. The table includes about 47,000 clones, about 71% detected once. This clone was recorded a few times. Germline CDR1 reads MDHEN; CDR2 reads SYDVKM. CDR3 length equals 13 residues. The V and J ends lost 6 bases and 9 bases respectively, with 12 bases between them. Material: peripheral blood. The V call is TRBV28, the J call TRBJ2-6; TRBD1 is a possible D gene (5 bases). The TCR was taken from a woman aged 70-85 years with acute or convalescent COVID-19. The CDR3 region has the DNA TGTGCCAGCAGCCCGGACAAAAACAACGTCCTGACTTTC. Its protein product is CASSPDKNNVLTF. The variable domain in full, completed from reference TRBV28 and TRBJ2-6, reads DVKVTQSSRYLVKRTGEKVFLECVQDMDHENMFWYRQDPGLGLRLIYFSYDVKMKEKGDIPEGYSVSREKKERFSLILESASTNQTSMYLCASSPDKNNVLTFGAGSRLTVL.